These 21 T cell receptor beta chains originate from one sample sequenced in a study of a mutant IDH1 vaccine in newly diagnosed glioma. Sample time point: week 5, during vaccination. The investigators gave 300 ug of mutant IDH1 20-mer peptide in each vaccine dose, together with topical imiquimod. Profiling relied on immunoSEQ multiplex PCR, and the TCRdb table lists in-frame clones only, not all of them. This table has about 50,000 clones, around four fifths appearing once. Their antigen targets remain unknown. Source: PBMCs, taken from a glioma patient whose treatment included an IDH1 peptide vaccine. The receptors here all came from a man aged 50-60 years with glioma.

The chain couples TRBV18 to TRBJ1-2, with TRBD1 matching 7 bases. V shed 8 bases and J 4 bases; nucleotides not matched to a gene: 7. CDR1 KGHSH and CDR2 LQKENI come from the germline V gene. The CDR3 has 13 residues. The CDR3 DNA reads as TGTGCCAGCACTTCCGGGACAGCCTATGGCTACACCTTC. Its protein product is CASTSGTAYGYTF.

The gene calls are TRBV5-4 and TRBJ1-2, with 7 nucleotides matching TRBD1. Germline V CDR1 and CDR2: SGHNT, YYREEE (reference sequence). Germline trimming cut 0 bases from V and 2 bases from J; bases unmatched to any gene: 4. The CDR3 spans 15 residues. In DNA, the CDR3 is TGTGCCAGCAGCTTGGCAGGACAGGCCAACTATGGCTACACCTTC. This codes for CASSLAGQANYGYTF.

This chain uses TRBV7-6 with TRBJ2-3, with D perhaps matching TRBD1 or TRBD2 (5 bases each). The germline V gene has CDR1 SGHVS and CDR2 FNYEAQ. There are 16 residues in the CDR3. Trimming pared 4 bases from V and 2 bases from J, leaving 16 bases between. CDR3 amino acids: CASSWDGVRVTDTQYF. The CDR3 bases are TGTGCCAGCAGCTGGGACGGGGTCCGAGTCACAGATACGCAGTATTTT.

The chain uses TRBV9 and TRBJ2-2; 10 positions match TRBD1. Germline CDR1 and CDR2: SGDLS and YYNGEE. The CDR3 has 15 amino acids. Unmatched junction bases numbered 4, after V lost 3 bases and J lost 5 bases. This CDR3 is CASSARQGATGELFF. CDR3 DNA sequence: TGTGCCAGCAGCGCCCGACAGGGGGCTACCGGGGAGCTGTTTTTT.

V and J are TRBV19 and TRBJ2-7; D possibly uses TRBD1 or TRBD2 (6 bases each). Looked up from germline, CDR1 is LNHDA and CDR2 is SQIVND (reference sequence). The length of the CDR3 is 14 residues. V shed 7 bases and J shed 1 base, with 14 bases lying between them. This CDR3 reads CASTFGGGSYEQYF. The CDR3 bases are TGTGCCAGTACCTTTGGAGGGGGGTCCTACGAGCAGTACTTC.

The chain has TRBV18 and TRBJ1-1; TRBD1 matches at 8 bases. Trimming at V came to 2 bases and at J to 1 base, leaving 0 bases not matched to a gene. CDR3 size: 14 residues. Germline loops: CDR1 KGHSH, CDR2 LQKENI. The chain's CDR3 is CASSPDRGNTEAFF. As DNA, the CDR3 is TGTGCCAGCTCACCAGACAGGGGGAACACTGAAGCTTTCTTT.

The chain joins TRBV4-1 to TRBJ2-5; D possibly uses TRBD1 or TRBD2 (5 bases each). CDR1 is MGHRA and CDR2 is YSYEKL in the germline V gene. The CDR3 has 14 amino acids. Trimming took off 2 bases at V and 4 bases at J, with 11 bases between the two ends. The CDR3 DNA reads TGCGCCAGCAGCCAAAGGGCTGGGACAGAGACCCAGTACTTC. As protein: CASSQRAGTETQYF.

The rearrangement links TRBV5-1 to TRBJ1-1; a possible D gene is TRBD1 (6 bases). The germline V and J ends were trimmed by 4 bases and 4 bases, with 11 bases remaining between them. This CDR3 comprises 13 residues. Germline V gene lookup returns CDR1 SGHRS and CDR2 YFSETQ. CDR3 DNA sequence: TGCGCCAGCAGCCTAGGACAGACCACTGAAGCTTTCTTT. Its translation: CASSLGQTTEAFF.

This clone was observed a handful of times. The rearrangement joins TRBV4-1 to TRBJ2-7, with D perhaps matching TRBD2 (5 bases). CDR3 length: 13 amino acids. V was pared by 3 bases and J by 2 bases, with 8 bases between. From germline, CDR1 is MGHRA and CDR2 YSYEKL. The CDR3 DNA is TGCGCCAGCAGCCATCCGGGAACCTACGAGCAGTACTTC. Its protein is CASSHPGTYEQYF.

On this clone: The sample contains more than one DNA sequence encoding this CDR3. The chain has TRBV19 and TRBJ2-5; 7 nucleotides match TRBD2. CDR1 and CDR2 from the germline V gene are LNHDA and SQIVND (reference sequence). V lost 9 bases to trimming and J lost 5 bases; unmatched junction nucleotides: 6. The CDR3 has 12 amino acids. The CDR3 protein is CASRQAGETQYF. Here the CDR3 DNA reads TGTGCCAGCCGCCAAGCGGGGGAGACCCAGTACTTC. Drawing the rest from reference TRBV19 and TRBJ2-5, the complete variable domain is DGGITQSPKYLFRKEGQNVTLSCEQNLNHDAMYWYRQDPGQGLRLIYYSQIVNDFQKGDIAEGYSVSREKKESFPLTVTSAQKNPTAFYLCASRQAGETQYFGPGTRLLVL.

The chain couples TRBV6-5 to TRBJ1-4; tentative D call: TRBD1 (6 bases). Germline lookup yields CDR1 MNHEY and CDR2 SVGAGI. Trimming removed 6 bases from V and 0 bases from J, with 8 bases in between. The CDR3 is 14 amino acids. CDR3 sequence: CASRQGATNEKLFF. CDR3 DNA sequence: TGTGCCAGCAGACAGGGCGCAACTAATGAAAAACTGTTTTTT.

The rearrangement joins TRBV7-2 to TRBJ1-3; D not resolved. Germline CDR1 reads SGHTA; CDR2 reads FQGNSA. V gave up 8 bases and J gave up 2 bases, with 10 bases separating them. This CDR3 region has 13 residues. CDR3 DNA: TGTGCCAGCGCCGCGGAGGCTGGAAACACCATATATTTT. As protein: CASAAEAGNTIYF.

J is TRBJ2-1 and V is TRBV6-4; D might be TRBD1 (5 bases). Per germline, CDR1 MRHNA and CDR2 SNTAGT. V was trimmed by 10 bases and J by 5 bases, leaving 21 bases between them. The CDR3 runs to 15 residues. CDR3 loop: CAISSRVCCDNEQFF. DNA for the CDR3: TGTGCCATCTCTTCCAGGGTGTGTTGTGACAATGAGCAGTTCTTC.

The chain is built from TRBV29-1 and TRBJ2-2; D is ambiguous. The V gene lost 6 bases and the J gene lost 6 bases, with 11 bases spanning the gap. This CDR3 is built from 12 residues. The V gene's germline CDR1 is SQVTM and CDR2 ANQGSEA. The CDR3 coding sequence is TGCAGCGTCGCCGGCTCTTCCGGGGAGCTGTTTTTT. The encoded protein is CSVAGSSGELFF.

In this sample, this clone turned up a few times. The V and J genes are TRBV7-2 and TRBJ2-1; 7 bases map to TRBD2. Germline V gives CDR1 SGHTA, CDR2 FQGNSA. This CDR3 spans 16 amino acids. After removal of 3 bases from V and 8 bases from J, the junction contained 13 bases not matched to a gene. The CDR3 region is CASSFFSAGIGDEQFF. CDR3 nucleotide sequence: TGTGCCAGCAGCTTTTTTTCAGCGGGGATTGGGGATGAGCAGTTCTTC.

CDR3: CASSLVWGQGSNQPQHF. The CDR3 DNA is TGTGCCAGCAGCTTGGTTTGGGGGCAAGGTAGCAATCAGCCCCAGCATTTT. V is TRBV7-2 and J is TRBJ1-5; tentatively, D is TRBD1 (6 bases). The germline gives CDR1 SGHTA, CDR2 FQGNSA. The CDR3 contains 17 residues. Trimming removed 3 bases from V and 0 bases from J, with 15 bases in between.

The rearrangement links TRBV2 to TRBJ2-1; no clear D gene. The germline V gene has CDR1 SNHLY and CDR2 FYNNEI. CDR3 length: 12 residues. V shed 0 bases and J shed 8 bases, with 5 bases lying between them. CDR3 loop: CASSEAEYEQFF. Written as DNA, the CDR3 is TGTGCCAGCAGTGAAGCGGAGTATGAGCAGTTCTTC.

This chain uses TRBV10-3 with TRBJ2-3, with D tentatively TRBD1 (6 bases). The CDR3 spans 14 residues. V dropped 6 bases and J dropped 0 bases, with 10 bases sitting between them. Germline CDR1 ENHRY, CDR2 SYGVKD. The CDR3 reads CAISLGASTDTQYF. CDR3 in DNA: TGTGCCATCAGCCTGGGGGCGAGCACAGATACGCAGTATTTT.

The gene calls are TRBV2 and TRBJ1-3; D remains unclear. CDR3 length: 15 amino acids. V lost 6 bases and J 6 bases, leaving 18 bases between the germline ends. Germline CDR1 SNHLY, CDR2 FYNNEI. The CDR3 loop reads CASSPDTVSLNTIYF. The CDR3 bases are TGTGCCAGCAGCCCTGACACAGTCAGCCTAAACACCATATATTTT.

This chain uses TRBV6-5 with TRBJ1-5; the match to TRBD1 covers 7 bases. The CDR3 length is 15 residues. J lost 8 bases, V lost 6 bases, and 13 bases had no gene match. In germline, CDR1 is MNHEY, CDR2 SVGAGI. CDR3 sequence reads: CASSPRQGSWEPQHF. CDR3 DNA sequence: TGTGCCAGCAGCCCCAGACAGGGTAGTTGGGAGCCCCAGCATTTT.

Note on this clone: The sample has other DNA sequences that encode this CDR3 too. This rearrangement joins TRBV7-2 to TRBJ2-2; TRBD1 matches at 8 bases. Germline V gene lookup returns CDR1 SGHTA and CDR2 FQGNSA. V was pared by 0 bases and J by 4 bases, with 1 base of the junction left unmatched. CDR3 size: 15 residues. The CDR3 sequence: CASSLAGQGTGELFF. In nucleotides, the CDR3 is TGTGCCAGCAGCTTAGCAGGACAGGGCACCGGGGAGCTGTTTTTT.